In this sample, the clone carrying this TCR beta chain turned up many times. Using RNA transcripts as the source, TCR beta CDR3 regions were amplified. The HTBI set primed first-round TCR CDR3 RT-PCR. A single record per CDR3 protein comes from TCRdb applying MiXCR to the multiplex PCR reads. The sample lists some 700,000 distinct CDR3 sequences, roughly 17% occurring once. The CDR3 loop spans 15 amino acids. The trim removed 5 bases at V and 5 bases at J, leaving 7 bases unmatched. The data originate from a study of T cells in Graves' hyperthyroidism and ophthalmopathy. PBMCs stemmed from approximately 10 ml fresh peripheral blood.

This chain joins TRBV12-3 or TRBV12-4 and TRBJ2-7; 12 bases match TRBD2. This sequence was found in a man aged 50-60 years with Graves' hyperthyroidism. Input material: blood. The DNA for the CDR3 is TGTGCCAGCAGTCCTCCTAGCGGGAGGGCCCACGAGCAGTACTTC. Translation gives CASSPPSGRAHEQYF.